This TCR beta chain appears in the sequencing data of a study of identical twins listed by TCRdb under 2016. For context, the study as a whole: TCR alpha and beta repertoires from monozygotic twins, unrelated adults of various ages and cord blood were deep-sequenced to test whether fetal clonotypes persist. To rule out contamination, the twin experiments were replicated at different times with different library preparation protocols.

Every donor was a healthy Caucasian. Libraries were built with 5' RACE. TCRdb lists the instrument as Illumina HiSeq 2000. Template switching added a universal primer binding site, and the final cDNA carried a unique molecular identifier that allowed TCR cDNA molecules to be counted accurately. Specific primers in the conserved constant-segment region were used to synthesize first-strand cDNA for the TCR alpha and beta chains. To control for contamination, every cDNA library carried two barcodes: a SMART-Mk sample barcode plus Illumina barcodes. Two successive PCR steps introduced TruSeq adapter sequences along with Illumina sample barcodes. The Illumina HiSeq platform was used with custom primers to sequence TCR alpha and beta cDNA libraries. As for how the authors treated the data: MiGEC processed the raw reads to extract unique molecular identifiers, while MiXCR was used to determine the CDR3 positions. Recombination models were inferred per individual with the repgenHMM and IGoR tools using an EM algorithm. The tcR package in R was used for shared clonotype analysis, with sharing normalized by the product of cloneset sizes. Out-of-frame nonproductive sequences were analyzed to study raw recombination free of thymic and clonal selection effects. TCRdb cleaned the public reads at Q25 with fastp, built clones with MiXCR and kept in-frame beta chains. Identical CDR3 proteins give one entry, which carries the most common genes and DNA. None of the V and J calls come from the authors' own analysis; TCRdb made them. Counted in this sample were approximately 1.8 million distinct CDR3 sequences; 32% of them appeared once. The top ten clonotypes cover 0.27% of the sample.

A few counts support this clonotype. Its antigen has not been determined. Base qualities are not recorded, but no much larger clone differs from it by a single base. Summary of the overall study and its limitations: Invariant T cells such as MAIT and iNKT could partly confound zero-insertion analyses, though diverse VJ usage argued against this for most clonotypes. The excess sharing between twins in beta out-of-frame sequences was weaker because fewer shared sequences reduced the signal-to-noise ratio. Abundant cord blood beta clonotypes had fewer insertions, young adult naive repertoires showed a similar but weaker trend, and memory repertoires showed no such trend. Out-of-frame TCR alpha sharing in monozygotic twins was systematically underestimated by recombination models, whereas sharing between unrelated individuals was in agreement with the recombination models. Out-of-frame TCR alpha sequences shared between twins showed an excess of low generation-probability sequences compared with coincidental sharing between unrelated individuals. Conclusions relied on cross-sectional statistical analysis, since the same donors could not be followed over many years.

The sequence was collected from a newborn girl in good health. The sample taken for sequencing was cord blood.

The CDR3 here reads CASSFGGDTEAFF. The nucleotide sequence is given as TGTGCCAGCAGTTTTGGGGGGGACACTGAAGCTTTCTTT. The V and J genes are TRBV12-3 or TRBV12-4 and TRBJ1-1, and possibly TRBD1, on 5 matching bases. V is cut by 3 bases and J by 3 bases, and the space between the germline ends is 8 bases. Spanning cysteine to phenylalanine, the CDR3 consists of 13 amino acids. Left in the record is the CDR3 DNA by itself, 39 bases read in frame from the first base.